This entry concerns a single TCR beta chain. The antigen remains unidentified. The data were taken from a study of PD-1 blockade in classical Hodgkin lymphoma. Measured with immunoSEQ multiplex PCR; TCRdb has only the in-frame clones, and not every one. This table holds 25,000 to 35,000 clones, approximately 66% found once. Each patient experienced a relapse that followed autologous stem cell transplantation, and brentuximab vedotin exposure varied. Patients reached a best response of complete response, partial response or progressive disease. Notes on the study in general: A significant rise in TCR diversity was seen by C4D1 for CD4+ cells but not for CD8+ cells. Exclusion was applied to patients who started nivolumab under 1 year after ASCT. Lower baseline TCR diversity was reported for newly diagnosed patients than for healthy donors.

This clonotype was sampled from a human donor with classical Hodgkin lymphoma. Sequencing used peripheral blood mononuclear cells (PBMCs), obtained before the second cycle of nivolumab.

DNA of the CDR3: TGTGCCAGCAGTTTATGGTCGGGCTCTGGAAACACCATATATTTT. This gives the protein CASSLWSGSGNTIYF. The J gene is TRBJ1-3, the V gene TRBV28; D gene uncertain. Trimming removed 0 bases at V and 0 bases at J, with 6 bases between. The V gene's germline CDR1 is MDHEN and CDR2 SYDVKM. CDR3 size: 15 residues.